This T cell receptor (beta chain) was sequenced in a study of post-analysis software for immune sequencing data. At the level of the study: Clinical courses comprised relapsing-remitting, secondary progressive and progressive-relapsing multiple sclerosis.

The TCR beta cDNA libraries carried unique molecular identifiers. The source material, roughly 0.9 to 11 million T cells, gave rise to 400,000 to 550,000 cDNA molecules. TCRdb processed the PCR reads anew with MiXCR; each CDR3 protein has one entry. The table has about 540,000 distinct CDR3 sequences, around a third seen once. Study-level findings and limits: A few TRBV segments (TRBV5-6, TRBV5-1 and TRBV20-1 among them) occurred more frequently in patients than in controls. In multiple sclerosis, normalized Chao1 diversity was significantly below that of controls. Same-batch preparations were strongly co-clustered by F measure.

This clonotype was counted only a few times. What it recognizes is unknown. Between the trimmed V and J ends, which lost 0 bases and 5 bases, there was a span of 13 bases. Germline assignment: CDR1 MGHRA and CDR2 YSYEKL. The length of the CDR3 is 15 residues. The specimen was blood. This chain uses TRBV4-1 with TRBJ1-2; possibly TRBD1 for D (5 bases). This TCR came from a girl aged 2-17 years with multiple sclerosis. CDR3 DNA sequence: TGCGCCAGCAGCCAAGAGAGACAGACCGTATATGGCTACACCTTC. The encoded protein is CASSQERQTVYGYTF.